The 5 T cell receptor beta chains below all came from one sample that was sequenced in a study of T cell responses to AZD1222 COVID-19 vaccine (dated by TCRdb to the early 2020s). The library was built by means of the immunoSEQ multiplex PCR assay. The immuneACCESS repertoire file appears here via TCRdb, limited to in-frame rearrangements. These files lack a portion of the clones; in checked studies, under half of the deficit traces to unresolved V genes, and the cause of the others is not known. The sample table lists about 120,000 clones, 75% to 95% of them with a count of one. Clones ranked in the top ten supply just over 4% of the sample. Explained via the paper, the time point label denotes: about 28 days (+/-7) after the second vaccine dose. The intended sense of this specimen's treatment or condition label: meningococcal conjugate vaccine given as trial control. The sequenced sample was peripheral blood, obtained 28 days after the second dose of the MenACWY control vaccine. These receptors were obtained from an adult who received the MenACWY meningococcal vaccine as a control.

The gene calls are TRBV28 and TRBJ2-1; the D is unclear. Trimming left V 8 bases short and J 7 bases short, with 9 bases between. Per the germline V gene, CDR1 is MDHEN and CDR2 is SYDVKM. CDR3 length: 11 residues. DNA of the CDR3: TGTGCCAGCTCTACACTTAATGAGCAGTTCTTC. The encoded protein is CASSTLNEQFF.

This chain joins TRBV19 and TRBJ2-1; TRBD1 is a possible D gene (5 bases). This CDR3 contains 13 residues. The V and J ends lost 4 bases and 7 bases respectively, with 11 bases between them. Germline CDR1 is LNHDA and CDR2 is SQIVND (reference sequence). The CDR3 coding sequence is TGTGCCAGTAGTAAGGACAAGGCGAATGAGCAGTTCTTC. This sequence encodes CASSKDKANEQFF.

V usage is TRBV27 and J usage is TRBJ1-5; no clear D. The CDR3 has 14 residues. Trimming pared 1 base from V and 4 bases from J, leaving 8 bases between. Germline lookup yields CDR1 MNHEY and CDR2 SMNVEV (reference sequence). The CDR3 DNA reads as TGTGCCAGCAGTTTATGGGGTGGTAATCAGCCCCAGCATTTT. It translates to CASSLWGGNQPQHF.

The V gene is TRBV4-1, the J gene TRBJ1-3; D gene uncertain. Germline CDR1 is MGHRA and CDR2 is YSYEKL. This CDR3 region has 18 residues. The V and J ends lost 0 bases and 0 bases respectively, with 15 bases between them. CDR3 DNA sequence: TGCGCCAGCAGCCAAGATACGGTCCGAGGAACCTCTGGAAACACCATATATTTT. Translated, it gives CASSQDTVRGTSGNTIYF.

The V gene is TRBV5-1, the J gene TRBJ2-5; D perhaps matches TRBD1 (6 bases). Germline V CDR1 and CDR2: SGHRS, YFSETQ. V lost 4 bases to trimming and J lost 0 bases, with 10 bases between them. This CDR3 region has 14 residues. CDR3 in DNA: TGCGCCAGCAGCCCACAGGGAAACCAAGAGACCCAGTACTTC. Protein product: CASSPQGNQETQYF.